This entry lists 16 T cell receptor beta chains sequenced from one sample in a study of blood T cell repertoires in COVID-19. The protocol was immunoSEQ multiplex PCR, while the TCRdb copy is restricted to in-frame clones and leaves out a portion. Seen here are about 440,000 clones, roughly 89% observed once, and the top ten hold approximately 4.5%. What was sequenced was peripheral blood. The receptors stem from a woman in her twenties or thirties with acute or convalescent COVID-19.

This sequence joins TRBV6-5 and TRBJ2-2, with 8 bases aligning to TRBD2. Trimming cost V 10 bases and J 4 bases; bases outside gene matches: 8. The CDR3 sequence is 14 residues long. CDR1 is MNHEY, CDR2 SVGAGI, per germline. CDR3 loop: CATQRGGTTGELFF. The CDR3 DNA is TGTGCCACCCAACGGGGGGGCACCACCGGGGAGCTGTTTTTT.

The chain employs TRBV6-6 and TRBJ1-2; D not resolved. Trimming removed 2 bases at V and 0 bases at J, with 10 bases between. This CDR3 spans 15 amino acids. The germline gives CDR1 MNHNY, CDR2 SVGAGI (reference sequence). For the CDR3, the DNA is TGTGCCAGCAGTTACGCCGGGGAACCTAACTATGGCTACACCTTC. Its translation is CASSYAGEPNYGYTF.

The rearrangement joins TRBV12-5 to TRBJ1-5, with D perhaps TRBD1 (5 bases). Germline lookup yields CDR1 LGHNT and CDR2 FRNRAP. The CDR3 spans 14 residues. V was pared by 4 bases and J by 5 bases, with 12 bases between. CDR3 amino acids: CASGSGGGYQPQHF. CDR3 coding DNA: TGTGCTAGTGGTTCGGGGGGAGGGTATCAGCCCCAGCATTTT.

The chain couples TRBV6-5 to TRBJ2-2; 7 bases align to TRBD1. Germline V gene sequence: CDR1 MNHEY, CDR2 SVGAGI. The CDR3 contains 15 residues. V gave up 9 bases and J gave up 4 bases; unmatched junction bases: 11. The CDR3 reads CASGQFDRATGELFF. CDR3 nucleotide sequence: TGTGCCAGTGGGCAGTTTGACAGGGCCACCGGGGAGCTGTTTTTT.

The V and J genes are TRBV4-1 and TRBJ2-7; D possibly corresponds to TRBD2 (5 bases). Trimming cost V 1 base and J 3 bases, with 13 bases left between them. The CDR3 is made up of 15 amino acids. Per the germline V gene, CDR1 is MGHRA and CDR2 is YSYEKL. The CDR3 DNA sequence: TGCGCCAGCAGCCAAGGCGGAGGAAGAATCTACGAGCAGTACTTC. Encoded protein: CASSQGGGRIYEQYF.

This clone turned up a few times. V is TRBV5-1 and J is TRBJ2-7; tentatively, D is TRBD1 (6 bases). V gave up 4 bases and J gave up 0 bases, with 14 bases separating them. The CDR3 has 15 amino acids. Per germline, CDR1 SGHRS and CDR2 YFSETQ. CDR3: CASSRQVASSYEQYF. The DNA of the CDR3 is TGCGCCAGCAGCCGACAGGTCGCTAGCTCCTACGAGCAGTACTTC.

This clone was seen just once. The genes are TRBV11-1 and TRBJ1-5, with TRBD1 as a possible D gene (5 bases). Germline CDR1 reads SGHAT; CDR2 reads FQDESV (reference sequence). This CDR3 is built from 15 residues. V was cut by 5 bases and J by 1 base, with 12 bases left in between. Here the CDR3 reads CASSRSGGSNQPQHF. DNA for the CDR3: TGTGCCAGCAGCCGATCGGGGGGAAGCAATCAGCCCCAGCATTTT.

The rearrangement links TRBV5-4 to TRBJ2-5; 7 nucleotides match TRBD1. The CDR3 totals 14 residues. Germline values: CDR1 SGHNT, CDR2 YYREEE (reference sequence). The ends lost 4 bases at V and 5 bases at J; junction bases unmatched: 8. This CDR3 is CASSTKQGTETQYF. CDR3 sequence (DNA): TGTGCCAGCAGCACAAAACAGGGGACGGAGACCCAGTACTTC.

The chain couples TRBV14 to TRBJ1-4, with 7 bases aligning to TRBD1. The trim removed 1 base at V and 4 bases at J, leaving 6 bases unmatched. Looked up from germline, CDR1 is SGHDN and CDR2 is FVKESK. This CDR3 contains 16 residues. As DNA, the CDR3 is TGTGCCAGCAGCCAAGTTTCGGGACAGATTAATGAAAAACTGTTTTTT. Protein: CASSQVSGQINEKLFF.

CDR3 region: CASSFGDQGGGETQYF. The CDR3 region has the DNA TGTGCCAGCAGTTTTGGGGACCAGGGAGGGGGAGAGACCCAGTACTTC. This chain links TRBV28 with TRBJ2-5; TRBD2 is a possible D gene (7 bases). This CDR3 comprises 16 residues. From germline, CDR1 is MDHEN and CDR2 SYDVKM. Trimming took 3 bases from V and 4 from J, leaving 18 bases between them.

CDR3 protein: CAWSGGTDFFSYEQYF. In DNA, the CDR3 is TGTGCCTGGAGTGGGGGGACAGACTTTTTCTCCTACGAGCAGTACTTC. V and J are TRBV30 and TRBJ2-7, with 7 bases identical to TRBD1. Germline CDR1 and CDR2: GTSNPN and SVGIG (reference sequence). J was trimmed by 0 bases and V by 1 base; bases with no gene match: 9. The CDR3 has 16 amino acids. The full variable domain, with the rest looked up from reference TRBV30 and TRBJ2-7, is SQTIHQWPATLVQPVGSPLSLECTVEGTSNPNLYWYRQAAGRGLQLLFYSVGIGQISSEVPQNLSASRPQDRQFILSSKKLLLSDSGFYLCAWSGGTDFFSYEQYFGPGTRLTVT.

This chain links TRBV21-1 with TRBJ1-1; TRBD1 is the table's D call, not checked against the DNA. TRBV21-1 counts as a pseudogene. The CDR3 is made up of 13 amino acids. This CDR3 reads CASSRGQVGEAFF. CDR3 in DNA: TGTGCCAGCAGCCGCGGACAGGTCGGTGAAGCTTTCTTT.

The chain employs TRBV15 and TRBJ1-2; TRBD1 is a possible D gene (6 bases). V lost 10 bases and J lost 5, with 20 bases in between. The CDR3 runs 14 residues. Germline assignment: CDR1 LNHNV and CDR2 YYDKDF (reference sequence). The CDR3 protein is CAINSRHRDYGYTF. As DNA, the CDR3 is TGTGCCATCAACAGCCGGCACAGGGATTATGGCTACACCTTC.

This clone appeared once. The chain has TRBV14 and TRBJ2-7; D remains ambiguous. Germline CDR1 SGHDN, CDR2 FVKESK. CDR3 size: 12 residues. With 4 bases removed from V and 4 bases from J, the gap between germline ends came to 8 bases. The CDR3 spells CASSPNYYEQYF. The CDR3 DNA follows: TGTGCCAGCAGCCCTAACTATTACGAGCAGTACTTC.

The chain has TRBV27 and TRBJ1-5; no firm D call. This CDR3 region has 16 residues. The V end lost 2 bases, the J end lost 2 bases, and 13 bases lay between the germline ends. Germline CDR1 and CDR2: MNHEY and SMNVEV (reference sequence). This CDR3 reads CASSLDWRQGNQPQHF. The CDR3 bases are TGTGCCAGCAGTTTAGACTGGAGGCAGGGCAATCAGCCCCAGCATTTT.

This clone was observed once. The chain is built from TRBV5-5 and TRBJ2-7; D is uncertain. The V gene's germline CDR1 is SGHKS and CDR2 YYEKEE (reference sequence). The V and J ends lost 2 bases and 1 base respectively, with 7 bases between them. The CDR3 is 13 residues long. The CDR3 DNA reads as TGTGCCAGCAGCTTTGTGTCTTCCTACGAGCAGTACTTC. Its translation: CASSFVSSYEQYF.